This T cell receptor (beta chain) was identified during a study of CXCR3-negative and CXCR3-positive naive CD8 T cells. Study conclusions and caveats: More hydrophobic TRB CDR3s occurred in CXCR3-positive than in CXCR3-negative naive cells. In naive cells, CXCR3-negative and CXCR3-positive subsets had similar TRBV-TRBJ usage; memory cells differed.

In preparing the TRB cDNA libraries, 5' RACE with UMI labels was used. With the 5' RACE reads reprocessed, TCRdb shows one record per CDR3 protein and no DNA. This table holds about 150,000 distinct CDR3 sequences. There are 15 residues in the CDR3. The V gene's germline CDR1 is MGHRA and CDR2 YSYEKL. To note about this clonotype: What it recognizes is unknown.

The sequencing input was naive CXCR3+ CD8+ T cells from blood. The sample's subset: CD45RO-CCR7+CD27+CD95- naive CD8+ T cells expressing CXCR3 (TNR3+). The TCR comes from a human donor in good health. Some clones in this sample may be carry-over from other donors' samples. This chain joins TRBV4-1 and TRBJ2-1; the D call of TRBD2 rests on TCRdb alone, since no DNA is present to check it. CDR3 loop: CASSHGSGVMNEQFF.